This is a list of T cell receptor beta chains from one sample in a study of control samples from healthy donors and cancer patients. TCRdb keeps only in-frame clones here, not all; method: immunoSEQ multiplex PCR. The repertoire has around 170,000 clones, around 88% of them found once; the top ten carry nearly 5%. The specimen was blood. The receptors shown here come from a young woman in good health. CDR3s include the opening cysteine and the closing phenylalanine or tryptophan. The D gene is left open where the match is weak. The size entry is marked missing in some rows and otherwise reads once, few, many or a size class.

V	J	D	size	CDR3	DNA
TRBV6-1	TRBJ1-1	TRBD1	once	CASSERQGVTEAFF	TGTGCCAGCAGTGAACGGCAGGGGGTGACTGAAGCTTTCTTT
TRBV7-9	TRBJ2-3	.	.	CASSLLPDTQYF	TGTGCCAGCAGCTTACTACCAGATACGCAGTATTTT
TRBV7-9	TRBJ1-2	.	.	CASSLAAEGYTF	TGTGCCAGCAGCTTAGCGGCAGAGGGCTACACCTTC
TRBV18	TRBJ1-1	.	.	CASSRGDGNTEAFF	TGTGCCAGCTCACGGGGGGACGGGAACACTGAAGCTTTCTTT
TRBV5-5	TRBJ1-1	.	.	CASSLGTGLNTEAFF	TGTGCCAGCAGCTTGGGGACGGGCCTGAACACTGAAGCTTTCTTT
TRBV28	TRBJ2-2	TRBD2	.	CASSPPRGAGGSGELFF	TGTGCCAGCAGTCCCCCCCGCGGAGCGGGAGGGTCGGGGGAGCTGTTTTTT
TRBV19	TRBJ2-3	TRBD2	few	CASSKYMSGGSADTQYF	TGTGCCAGTAGTAAATATATGTCGGGCGGGAGTGCAGATACGCAGTATTTT
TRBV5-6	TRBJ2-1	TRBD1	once	CASSYGQGASEQFF	TGTGCCAGCAGCTACGGACAGGGGGCAAGTGAGCAGTTCTTC
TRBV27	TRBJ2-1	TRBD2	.	CASSRLMTGGYNEQFF	TGTGCCAGCAGTCGCCTCATGACGGGAGGTTACAATGAGCAGTTCTTC
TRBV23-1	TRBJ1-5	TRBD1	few	CASSQSYRGSNQPQHF	TGCGCCAGCAGTCAATCCTACAGGGGTAGCAATCAGCCCCAGCATTTT
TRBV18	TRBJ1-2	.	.	CASSPGTDYGYTF	TGTGCCAGCTCACCCGGGACTGACTATGGCTACACCTTC
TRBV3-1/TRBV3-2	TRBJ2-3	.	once	CASSPAEASTDTQYF	TGTGCCAGCAGCCCGGCCGAGGCTAGCACAGATACGCAGTATTTT
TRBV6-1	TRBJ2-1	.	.	CASSEGVRVRPNEQFF	TGTGCCAGCAGTGAAGGCGTTCGGGTCAGGCCCAATGAGCAGTTCTTC
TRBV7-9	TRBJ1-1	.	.	CASSLKGPNTEAFF	TGTGCCAGCAGCTTGAAGGGCCCGAACACTGAAGCTTTCTTT
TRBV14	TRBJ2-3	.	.	CASSQVGRRGSRDTQYF	TGTGCCAGCAGCCAAGTAGGCAGGAGAGGGAGTAGAGATACGCAGTATTTT
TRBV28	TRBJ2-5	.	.	CASTRRTVSQETQYF	TGTGCCAGCACCCGCAGGACAGTTAGCCAAGAGACCCAGTACTTC
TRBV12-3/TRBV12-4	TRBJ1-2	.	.	CASSSGPVGGYTF	TGTGCCAGCAGTTCAGGCCCGGTGGGCGGCTACACCTTC
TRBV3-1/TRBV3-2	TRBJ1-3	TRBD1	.	CASSLRLPGQSGHRNTIYF	TGTGCCAGCAGCCTCCGTCTCCCGGGACAGAGCGGACATAGAAACACCATATATTTT
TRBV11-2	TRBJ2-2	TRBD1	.	CASSSGQANTGELFF	TGTGCCAGCAGTTCCGGACAGGCGAACACCGGGGAGCTGTTTTTT
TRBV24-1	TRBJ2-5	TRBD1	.	CATSQGESHETQYF	TGTGCCACCAGTCAGGGGGAGAGTCACGAGACCCAGTACTTC
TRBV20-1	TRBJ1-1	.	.	CSASSGLNTEAFF	TGCAGTGCGAGTTCGGGGTTGAACACTGAAGCTTTCTTT
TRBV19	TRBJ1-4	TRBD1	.	CASSTGDANEKLFF	TGTGCCAGTTCCACAGGGGACGCTAATGAAAAACTGTTTTTT
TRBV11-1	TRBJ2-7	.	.	CASSLRGGIAYDEQYF	TGTGCCAGCAGCTTACGGGGCGGGATAGCGTACGACGAGCAGTACTTC
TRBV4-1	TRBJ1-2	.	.	CASSQAGTGNYGYTF	TGCGCCAGCAGCCAAGCTGGGACGGGTAACTATGGCTACACCTTC
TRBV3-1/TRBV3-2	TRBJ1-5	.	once	CASSPGRGEHF	TGTGCCAGCAGCCCCGGGCGTGGGGAGCATTTT
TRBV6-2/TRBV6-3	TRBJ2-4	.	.	CASSYIQASYQYF	TGTGCCAGCAGTTACATTCAGGCCTCCTATCAGTACTTC
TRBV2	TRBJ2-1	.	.	CASSDGLGGDEQFF	TGTGCCAGCAGTGACGGGTTAGGGGGGGATGAGCAGTTCTTC
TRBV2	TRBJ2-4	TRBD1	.	CASSELTGGAKNIQYF	TGTGCCAGCAGTGAGCTAACAGGGGGGGCCAAAAACATTCAGTACTTC
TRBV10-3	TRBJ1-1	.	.	CATWTAMNTEAFF	TGTGCCACCTGGACAGCTATGAACACTGAAGCTTTCTTT
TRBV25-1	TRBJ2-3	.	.	CASSEYRAPTQYF	TGTGCCAGCAGTGAATATAGAGCCCCCACGCAGTATTTT
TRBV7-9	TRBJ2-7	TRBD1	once	CASSSGGRSYEQYF	TGTGCCAGCAGCTCAGGGGGAAGGTCCTACGAGCAGTACTTC
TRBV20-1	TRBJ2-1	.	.	CRLGHLGGQFF	TGCAGGTTGGGACACCTTGGGGGGCAGTTCTTC
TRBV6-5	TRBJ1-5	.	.	CASSYIGGGQPQHF	TGTGCCAGCAGTTACATCGGGGGCGGACAGCCCCAGCATTTT
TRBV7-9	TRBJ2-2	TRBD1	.	CASSKTGGNTGELFF	TGTGCCAGCAGCAAGACAGGGGGCAACACCGGGGAGCTGTTTTTT
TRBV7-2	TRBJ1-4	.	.	CASSLDREKLFF	TGTGCCAGCAGCTTAGACCGTGAAAAACTGTTTTTT
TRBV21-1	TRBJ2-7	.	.	CASSKEGTGGNEQYF	TGTGCCAGCAGCAAAGAAGGGACAGGGGGCAACGAGCAGTACTTC
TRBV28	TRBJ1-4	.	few	CASRAGSNEKLFF	TGTGCCAGCAGAGCCGGATCTAATGAAAAACTGTTTTTT
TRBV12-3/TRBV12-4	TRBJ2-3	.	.	CASSLTDTQYF	TGTGCCAGCAGTTTGACCGATACGCAGTATTTT
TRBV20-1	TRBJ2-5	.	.	CSVAKETQYF	TGCAGTGTTGCAAAGGAGACCCAGTACTTC
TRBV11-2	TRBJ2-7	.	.	CASSLSGPEQYF	TGTGCCAGCAGCTTATCAGGGCCCGAGCAGTACTTC
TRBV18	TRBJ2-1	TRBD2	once	CASSPKSGRPNNEQFF	TGTGCCAGCTCACCTAAGAGCGGGAGACCTAACAATGAGCAGTTCTTC
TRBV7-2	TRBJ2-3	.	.	CASSFVGYTQYF	TGTGCCAGCAGCTTCGTGGGGTATACGCAGTATTTT